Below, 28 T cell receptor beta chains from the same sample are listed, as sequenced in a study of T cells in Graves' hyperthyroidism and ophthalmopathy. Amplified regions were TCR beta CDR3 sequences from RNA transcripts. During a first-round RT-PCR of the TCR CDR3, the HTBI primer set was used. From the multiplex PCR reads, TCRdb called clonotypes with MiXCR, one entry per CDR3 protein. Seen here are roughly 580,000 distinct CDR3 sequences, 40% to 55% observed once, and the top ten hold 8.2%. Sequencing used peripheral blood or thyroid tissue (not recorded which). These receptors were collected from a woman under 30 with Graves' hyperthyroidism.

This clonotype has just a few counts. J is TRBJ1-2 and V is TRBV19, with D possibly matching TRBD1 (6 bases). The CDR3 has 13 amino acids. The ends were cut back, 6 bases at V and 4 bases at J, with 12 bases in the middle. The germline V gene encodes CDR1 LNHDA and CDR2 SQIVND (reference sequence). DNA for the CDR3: TGTGCCAGTAGCCATACAGGGATCTATGGCTACACCTTC. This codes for CASSHTGIYGYTF.

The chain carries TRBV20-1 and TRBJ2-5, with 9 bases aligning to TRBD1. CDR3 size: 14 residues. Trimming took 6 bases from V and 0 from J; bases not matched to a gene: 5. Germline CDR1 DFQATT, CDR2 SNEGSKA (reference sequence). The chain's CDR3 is CSATGTGYQETQYF. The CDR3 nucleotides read TGCAGTGCCACCGGGACAGGGTACCAAGAGACCCAGTACTTC.

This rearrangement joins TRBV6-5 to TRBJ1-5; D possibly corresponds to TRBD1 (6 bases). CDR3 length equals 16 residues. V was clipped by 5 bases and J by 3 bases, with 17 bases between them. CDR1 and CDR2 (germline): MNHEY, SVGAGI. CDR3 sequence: CASSLSSTGFNQPQHF. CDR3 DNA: TGTGCCAGCAGTCTATCTAGTACAGGGTTCAATCAGCCCCAGCATTTT.

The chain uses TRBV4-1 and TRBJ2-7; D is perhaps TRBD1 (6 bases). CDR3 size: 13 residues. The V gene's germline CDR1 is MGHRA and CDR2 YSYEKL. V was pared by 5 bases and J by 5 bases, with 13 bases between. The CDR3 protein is CASSSQGIHEQYF. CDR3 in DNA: TGCGCCAGCAGCTCACAGGGTATCCACGAGCAGTACTTC.

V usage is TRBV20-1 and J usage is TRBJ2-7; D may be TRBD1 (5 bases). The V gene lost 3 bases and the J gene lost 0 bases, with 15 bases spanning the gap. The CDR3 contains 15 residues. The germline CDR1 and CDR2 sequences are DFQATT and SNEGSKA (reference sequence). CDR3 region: CSARSGHRFSYEQYF. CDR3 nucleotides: TGCAGTGCTAGGTCTGGACATCGGTTCTCCTACGAGCAGTACTTC.

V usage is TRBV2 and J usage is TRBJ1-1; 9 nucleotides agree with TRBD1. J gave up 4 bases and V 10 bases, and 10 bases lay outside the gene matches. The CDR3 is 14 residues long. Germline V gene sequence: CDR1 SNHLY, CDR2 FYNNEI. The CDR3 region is CANRGDRVVTEAFF. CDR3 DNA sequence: TGTGCCAACCGGGGGGACAGGGTAGTCACTGAAGCTTTCTTT.

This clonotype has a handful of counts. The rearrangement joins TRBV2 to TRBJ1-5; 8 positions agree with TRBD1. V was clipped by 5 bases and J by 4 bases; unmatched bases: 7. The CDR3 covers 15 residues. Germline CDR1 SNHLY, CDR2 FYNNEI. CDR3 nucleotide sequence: TGTGCCAGCAGTCCGGGGACAGGCCCAAATCAGCCCCAGCATTTT. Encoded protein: CASSPGTGPNQPQHF.

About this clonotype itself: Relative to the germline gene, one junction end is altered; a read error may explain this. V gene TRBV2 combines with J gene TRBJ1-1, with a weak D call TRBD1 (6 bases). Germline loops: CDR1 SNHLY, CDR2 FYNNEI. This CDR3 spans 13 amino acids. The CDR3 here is CAISESEGVGAFF. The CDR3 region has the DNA TGTGCCATCAGTGAGTCGGAGGGGGTCGGAGCTTTCTTT.

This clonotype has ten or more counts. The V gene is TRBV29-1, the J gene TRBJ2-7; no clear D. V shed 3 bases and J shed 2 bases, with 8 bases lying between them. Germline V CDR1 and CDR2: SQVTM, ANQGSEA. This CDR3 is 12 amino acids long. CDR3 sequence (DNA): TGCAGCGTTGAGAGCCGGACCTACGAGCAGTACTTC. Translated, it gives CSVESRTYEQYF.

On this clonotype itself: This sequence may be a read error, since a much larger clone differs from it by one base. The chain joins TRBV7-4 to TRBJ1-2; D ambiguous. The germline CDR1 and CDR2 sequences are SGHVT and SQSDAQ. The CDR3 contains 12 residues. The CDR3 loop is CASSFSGDGYAF. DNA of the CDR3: TGTGCCAGCAGCTTTAGCGGGGATGGCTACGCCTTC. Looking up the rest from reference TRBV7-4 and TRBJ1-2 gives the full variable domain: GAGVSQSPRYKVAKRGRDVALRCDSISGHVTLYWYRQTLGQGSEVLTYSQSDAQRDKSGRPSGRFSAERPERSVSTLKIQRTEQGDSAVYLCASSFSGDGYAFGSGTRLTVV.

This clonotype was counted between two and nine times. The CDR3 spells CSARHGPEETQYF. The CDR3 nucleotides are TGCAGTGCTAGACACGGACCAGAGGAGACCCAGTACTTC. The chain recombines TRBV20-1 with TRBJ2-5, with unresolved D. The CDR3 is 13 amino acids. V dropped 2 bases and J dropped 5 bases, with 12 bases sitting between them. Germline lookup yields CDR1 DFQATT and CDR2 SNEGSKA (reference sequence).

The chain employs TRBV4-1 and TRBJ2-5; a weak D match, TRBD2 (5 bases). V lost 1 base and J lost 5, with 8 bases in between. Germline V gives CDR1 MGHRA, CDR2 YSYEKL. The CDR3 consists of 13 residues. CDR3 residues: CASSQGGLETQYF. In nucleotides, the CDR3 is TGCGCCAGCAGCCAAGGAGGGCTTGAGACCCAGTACTTC.

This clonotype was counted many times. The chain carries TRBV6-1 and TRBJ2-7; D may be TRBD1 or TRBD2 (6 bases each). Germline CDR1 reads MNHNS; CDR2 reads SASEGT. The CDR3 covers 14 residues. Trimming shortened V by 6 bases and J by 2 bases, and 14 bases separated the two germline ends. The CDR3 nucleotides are TGTGCCAGCAGAAGGAGGGGGGTAGCCTACGAGCAGTACTTC. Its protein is CASRRRGVAYEQYF.

The CDR3: CASSPRDWSYEQYF. The CDR3 DNA follows: TGTGCCAGCAGTCCCCGGGACTGGAGCTACGAGCAGTACTTC. The chain joins TRBV7-6 to TRBJ2-7, with a tentative D call TRBD2 (6 bases). Trimming stripped 6 bases from V and 3 bases from J, with 15 bases between. Germline CDR1 SGHVS, CDR2 FNYEAQ. This CDR3 contains 14 residues.

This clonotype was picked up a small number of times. CDR3 sequence reads: CASSFQDSWELFF. The CDR3 DNA follows: TGTGCCAGCAGCTTTCAGGATTCGTGGGAGCTGTTTTTT. The chain is built from TRBV9 and TRBJ2-2, with D uncertain. Looked up from germline, CDR1 is SGDLS and CDR2 is YYNGEE. Trimming cost V 4 bases and J 9 bases, with 13 bases left between them. This CDR3 spans 13 amino acids. The entire variable domain, with the rest obtained from reference TRBV9 and TRBJ2-2, is as follows: DSGVTQTPKHLITATGQRVTLRCSPRSGDLSVYWYQQSLDQGLQFLIQYYNGEERAKGNILERFSAQQFPDLHSELNLSSLELGDSALYFCASSFQDSWELFFGEGSRLTVL.

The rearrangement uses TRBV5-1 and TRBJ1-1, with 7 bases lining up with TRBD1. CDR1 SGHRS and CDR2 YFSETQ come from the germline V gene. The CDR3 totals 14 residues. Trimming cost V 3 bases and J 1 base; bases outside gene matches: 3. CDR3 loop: CASSWDRPNTEAFF. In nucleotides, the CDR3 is TGCGCCAGCAGCTGGGACAGACCGAACACTGAAGCTTTCTTT. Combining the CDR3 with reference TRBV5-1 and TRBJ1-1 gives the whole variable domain KAGVTQTPRYLIKTRGQQVTLSCSPISGHRSVSWYQQTPGQGLQFLFEYFSETQRNKGNFPGRFSGRQFSNSRSEMNVSTLELGDSALYLCASSWDRPNTEAFFGQGTRLTVV.

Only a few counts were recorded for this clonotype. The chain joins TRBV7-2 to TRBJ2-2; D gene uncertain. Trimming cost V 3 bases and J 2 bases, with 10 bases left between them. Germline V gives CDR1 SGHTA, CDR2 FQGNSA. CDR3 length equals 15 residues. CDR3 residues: CASSFSGVNTGELFF. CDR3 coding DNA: TGTGCCAGCAGCTTTTCAGGCGTAAACACCGGGGAGCTGTTTTTT.

The DNA for the CDR3 is TGTGCCAGCAGGGCCGGGACAGGACAGTCCTACGAGCAGTACTTC. Its translation: CASRAGTGQSYEQYF. The chain joins TRBV2 to TRBJ2-7; 8 nucleotides line up with TRBD1. The germline CDR1 and CDR2 sequences are SNHLY and FYNNEI. The CDR3 covers 15 residues. V gave up 6 bases and J gave up 1 base; unmatched junction bases: 8.

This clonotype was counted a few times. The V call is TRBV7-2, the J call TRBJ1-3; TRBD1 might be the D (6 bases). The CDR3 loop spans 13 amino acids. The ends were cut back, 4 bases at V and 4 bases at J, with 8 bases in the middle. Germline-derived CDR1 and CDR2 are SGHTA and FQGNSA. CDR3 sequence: CASSSGQGNTIYF. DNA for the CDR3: TGTGCCAGCAGCTCAGGACAGGGAAACACCATATATTTT.

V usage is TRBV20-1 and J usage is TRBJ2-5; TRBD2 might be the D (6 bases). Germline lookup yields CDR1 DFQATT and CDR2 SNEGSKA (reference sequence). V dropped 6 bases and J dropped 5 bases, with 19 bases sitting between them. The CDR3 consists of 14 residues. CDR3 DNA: TGCAGTGCCCCCGCCGGAACTAGCTTGGAGACCCAGTACTTC. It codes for CSAPAGTSLETQYF.

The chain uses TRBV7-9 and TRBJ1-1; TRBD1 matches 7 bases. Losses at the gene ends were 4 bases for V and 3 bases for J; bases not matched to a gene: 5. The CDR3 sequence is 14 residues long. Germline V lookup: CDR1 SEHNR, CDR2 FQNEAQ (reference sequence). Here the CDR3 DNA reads TGTGCCAGCAGCTCCCGGGGACAGTACACTGAAGCTTTCTTT. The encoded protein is CASSSRGQYTEAFF.

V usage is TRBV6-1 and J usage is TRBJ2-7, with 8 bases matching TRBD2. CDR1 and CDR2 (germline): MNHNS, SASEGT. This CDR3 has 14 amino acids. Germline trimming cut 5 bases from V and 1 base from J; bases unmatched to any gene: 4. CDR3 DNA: TGTGCCAGCAGTCGTCGGGAGGGGTCCTACGAGCAGTACTTC. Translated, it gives CASSRREGSYEQYF.

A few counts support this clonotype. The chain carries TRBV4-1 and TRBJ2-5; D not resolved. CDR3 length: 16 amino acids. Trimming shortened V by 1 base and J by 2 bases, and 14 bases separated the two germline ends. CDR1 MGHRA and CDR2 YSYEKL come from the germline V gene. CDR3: CASSQVRADLQETQYF. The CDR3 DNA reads TGCGCCAGCAGCCAAGTAAGGGCAGATCTACAAGAGACCCAGTACTTC.

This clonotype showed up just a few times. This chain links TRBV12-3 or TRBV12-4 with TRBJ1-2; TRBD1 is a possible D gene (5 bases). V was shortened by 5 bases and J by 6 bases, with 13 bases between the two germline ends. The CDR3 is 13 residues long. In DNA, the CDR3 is TGTGCCAGCAGTCTCCGGGACTCGCATGGCTACACCTTC. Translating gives CASSLRDSHGYTF.

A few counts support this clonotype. CDR3 residues: CASSVAPPETQYF. Written as DNA, the CDR3 is TGTGCCAGCAGCGTAGCACCTCCAGAGACCCAGTACTTC. The gene calls are TRBV9 and TRBJ2-5; D not certain. The V end lost 0 bases, the J end lost 4 bases, and 7 bases lay between the germline ends. The germline CDR1 and CDR2 sequences are SGDLS and YYNGEE. This CDR3 is 13 amino acids long.

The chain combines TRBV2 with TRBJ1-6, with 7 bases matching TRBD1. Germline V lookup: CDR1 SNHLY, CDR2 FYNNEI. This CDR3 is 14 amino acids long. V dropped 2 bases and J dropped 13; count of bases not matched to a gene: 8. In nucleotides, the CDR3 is TGTGCCAGCAGTGAACCGGGGGACAGCGCGCCCCTCCACTTT. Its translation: CASSEPGDSAPLHF.

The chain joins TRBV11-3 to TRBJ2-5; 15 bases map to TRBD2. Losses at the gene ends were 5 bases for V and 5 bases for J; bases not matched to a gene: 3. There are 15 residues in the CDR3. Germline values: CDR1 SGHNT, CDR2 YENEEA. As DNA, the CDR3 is TGTGCCAGCAGCAGAGGGACTAGCGGGAGGGAGACCCAGTACTTC. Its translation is CASSRGTSGRETQYF.

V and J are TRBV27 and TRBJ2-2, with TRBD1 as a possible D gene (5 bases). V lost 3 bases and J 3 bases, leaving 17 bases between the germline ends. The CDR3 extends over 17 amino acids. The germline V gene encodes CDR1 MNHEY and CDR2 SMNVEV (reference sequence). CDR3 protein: CASSLSVTRVDTGELFF. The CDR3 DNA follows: TGTGCCAGCAGTTTGTCTGTTACCAGGGTGGACACCGGGGAGCTGTTTTTT.